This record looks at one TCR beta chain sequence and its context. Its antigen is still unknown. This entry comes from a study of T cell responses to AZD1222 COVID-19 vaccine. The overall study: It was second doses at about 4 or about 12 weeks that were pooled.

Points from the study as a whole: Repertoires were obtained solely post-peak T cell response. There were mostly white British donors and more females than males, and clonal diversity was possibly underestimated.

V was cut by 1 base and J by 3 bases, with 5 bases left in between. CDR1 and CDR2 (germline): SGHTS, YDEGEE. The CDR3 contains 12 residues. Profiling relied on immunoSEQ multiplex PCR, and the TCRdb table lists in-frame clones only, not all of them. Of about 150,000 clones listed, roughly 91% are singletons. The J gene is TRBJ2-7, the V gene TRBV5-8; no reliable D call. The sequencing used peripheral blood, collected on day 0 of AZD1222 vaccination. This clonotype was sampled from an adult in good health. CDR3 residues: CASSLRSYEQYF. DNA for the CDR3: TGTGCCAGCAGCTTGAGAAGCTACGAGCAGTACTTC.